This T cell receptor beta chain is from a study of long-term antiretroviral therapy in people with HIV (dated by TCRdb to between 2021 and 2024). Turning to the overall study: The earliest samples were collected approximately a decade before the 2015 WHO recommendation for immediate ART, a period when ART was typically delayed until CD4 counts fell. No cross-contamination during QIAcube processing turned up in test extractions that ran a monoclonal T-cell line alongside about 35 polyclonal samples. From 30 adults with confirmed HIV infection, the cohort provided approximately 210 cryopreserved PBMC samples, gathered serially across a mean of roughly 6 years (range 1-12). A retrospective serial study tested whether ART initiation and durable HIV suppression were associated with changes in peripheral blood TRB repertoire composition and diversity. Of the roughly 30 participants with HIV, more than 10 were female. The research as a whole found: Samples dated from the mid-2000s to the late 2010s, and the ART regimens used may be less effective than current ones. At every time point, the repertoire was dominated by expanded TRB clones first identified before ART initiation, although this dominance fluctuated and, in many PLHIV, declined after ART. Limited PBMC availability meant only the TCR beta chain was sequenced, without alpha chain pairing. A significant increase in TRB diversity was found to be associated with ART initiation, although TRB diversity was observed to remain significantly below that of transplant donor controls even after long-term ART. Unsorted PBMC were profiled instead of sorted CD4+ and CD8+ T cells because pre-ART samples had limited cell numbers. Inferences about post-ART repertoire changes were limited because no data were available on ART adherence, viral resistance or therapy changes. Compared with controls, HIV repertoires had narrower CDR3 length ranges, and the network structure pointed to an antigen-experienced repertoire that shifted only slightly toward naive after ART.

Inclusion was restricted to participants for whom at least one PBMC sample before ART initiation and at least two post-ART samples were available. Every participant with HIV received treatment in the United States of America. Before DNA extraction, cryopreserved samples of about 1-10 million PBMC were thawed and washed. At the time of the earliest PBMC sample, participants with HIV were aged between roughly 23 and 60 years. Each participant contributed PBMC samples from 1-4 timepoints before ART initiation and 2-8 timepoints after ART initiation, with a median of 7 samples. Serial HIV viral load, CD4+ T-cell count, ART history and demographic data were obtained for every participant. Genomic DNA was extracted from unsorted PBMC with a Qiagen kit on a QIAcube, with processing performed in batches of 12 samples. The CDR3 starts with the cysteine, ends with the phenylalanine, and has 16 residues. Just the 48-base CDR3 DNA is kept, in frame starting at base 1. According to the germline V gene, CDR1 reads SGHRS and CDR2 reads YFSETQ. The junction carries 16 bases between V and J, which are trimmed by 4 bases and 2 bases respectively.

Details on this clone: Its binding antigen is unknown. Base qualities are missing; no much larger clone stands one base away.

Sequencing of the TRB variable region was done with the immunoSEQ hsTCRB v3.0 assay at survey level resolution. A depth of roughly 35,000-55,000 T-cell genomes per sample was targeted for TRB sequencing. TRB libraries were pooled and sequenced on an Illumina MiSeq using a v3 150-cycle kit. In the original analysis: Analysis of repertoires was carried out in R inside a reproducible Nextflow workflow spanning QC, data transformation and analysis. LymphoSeq2, an R package for exploring AIRR-Seq data, was used to implement custom analyses. After excluding a handful of samples that yielded fewer than 5000 total TRB sequences, fewer than 200 HIV repertoires remained for analysis. Among the 188 retained HIV repertoires, 55 to 65 were collected before ART initiation and 120 to 140 were collected after ART initiation. Repertoires were downsampled to 5000 TRB nucleotide sequences, and summary statistics were averaged over 100 downsampling iterations. Only TRB sequences with CDR3 regions of at least seven amino acids were retained for analysis. Diversity was assessed using a clonality score derived from Shannon entropy and using the Gini coefficient. In repertoire networks, the top 5000 CDR3 amino acid sequences were linked whenever an edit distance of one separated two sequences. Antigen specificity groups and MHC restriction were predicted for TRB CDR3 amino acid sequences with GLIPH2. To flag known associations with CMV, EBV, HIV or tissue antigens, CDR3 amino acid sequences were compared against VDJdb and McPAS-TCR. Pre-ART, post-ART and control groups were compared with Wilcoxon signed-rank tests and Holm-Bonferroni correction. Held by TCRdb, this immuneACCESS table contains in-frame sequences only and omits some clones. Under half of the omission traces to an unresolved V gene where checked; the cause of the rest is unknown. The V and J calls and clone size are taken from that table; D and trimming were inferred from the DNA. This sample lists around 26,000 clones; over 90% were detected once. The ten largest clonotypes hold over 9% of the sample.

Recombination connected TRBV5-1 to TRBJ2-1; perhaps TRBD2 is the D gene, with 6 bases matching. This receptor was taken from a woman aged 40 to 50 with HIV. This material consisted of unsorted PBMCs, taken 7.6 years after starting antiretroviral therapy. Here the CDR3 is given as CASSLWGGSTYNEQFF. The sequenced DNA is TGCGCCAGCAGCCTGTGGGGAGGCAGCACCTACAATGAGCAGTTCTTC. The full variable domain, completed from the reference TRBV5-1 and TRBJ2-1 proteins outside the CDR3, reads KAGVTQTPRYLIKTRGQQVTLSCSPISGHRSVSWYQQTPGQGLQFLFEYFSETQRNKGNFPGRFSGRQFSNSRSEMNVSTLELGDSALYLCASSLWGGSTYNEQFFGPGTRLTVL.